The 27 T cell receptor beta chains below all came from one sample that was sequenced in a study of CD8 T cells in ankylosing spondylitis. In TCRdb, the 5' RACE reads were re-called with MiXCR into one record per CDR3 protein. Of approximately 340,000 distinct CDR3 sequences in the sample, 14% to 15% were seen once. Sequenced material: blood, either unsorted or a sorted T cell fraction (not recorded which). These receptors originate from a male donor with ankylosing spondylitis or in good health (not recorded which).

In this sample, this clonotype turned up a few times. This chain links TRBV5-1 with TRBJ1-2; D call uncertain. The CDR3 totals 14 residues. Germline CDR1 SGHRS, CDR2 YFSETQ. V dropped 3 bases and J dropped 1 base, with 10 bases sitting between them. CDR3 coding DNA: TGCGCCAGCAGCTCTGACGGCCTTAACTATGGCTACACCTTC. Translating gives CASSSDGLNYGYTF.

This clonotype was recorded a few times. The chain's CDR3 is CSGKGANTGELFF. Here the CDR3 DNA reads TGCAGCGGTAAAGGGGCAAACACCGGGGAGCTGTTTTTT. The J gene is TRBJ2-2, the V gene TRBV29-1; the D gene is possibly TRBD1 (5 bases). The CDR3 totals 13 residues. V was cut by 7 bases and J by 2 bases, with 11 bases left in between. Germline V gene lookup returns CDR1 SQVTM and CDR2 ANQGSEA.

There are a few counts of this clonotype. The genes are TRBV20-1 and TRBJ2-7; D is tentatively TRBD1 or TRBD2 (5 bases each). V was shortened by 0 bases and J by 5 bases, with 17 bases between the two germline ends. Per germline, CDR1 DFQATT and CDR2 SNEGSKA (reference sequence). This CDR3 region has 15 residues. For the CDR3, the DNA is TGCAGTGCTAGAGATCCTGGGACCAGTTCTCACGAGCAGTACTTC. Translating it yields CSARDPGTSSHEQYF.

V and J are TRBV5-1 and TRBJ2-7; D uncertain. Germline V gene data show CDR1 as SGHRS and CDR2 as YFSETQ. CDR3 length: 15 amino acids. The V end was cut by 3 bases, the J end by 4 bases, with 17 bases between. The CDR3 here is CASSSDGSPKYEQYF. As DNA, the CDR3 is TGCGCCAGCAGCTCCGACGGTTCCCCGAAATACGAGCAGTACTTC.

This clonotype was seen ten or more times. The chain couples TRBV3-1 to TRBJ2-5; D is undetermined. Germline CDR1 reads LGHDT; CDR2 reads YNNKEL (reference sequence). The CDR3 runs 12 residues. V lost 2 bases, J lost 4 bases, and 5 bases lay in between. In DNA form, the CDR3 reads TGTGCCAGCAGCCAACACCGAGAGACCCAGTACTTC. Protein product: CASSQHRETQYF.

The chain combines TRBV4-2 with TRBJ2-7; TRBD2 aligns across 10 bases. J lost 6 bases, V lost 4 bases, and 12 bases had no gene match. The CDR3 spans 16 residues. Germline CDR1 and CDR2: LGHNA and YNFKEQ. CDR3 DNA sequence: TGTGCCAGCAGCCCCGAAGCAAGCGGGAGGGCCGGCGAGCAGTACTTC. This encodes CASSPEASGRAGEQYF.

This clonotype was found a few times. This sequence joins TRBV29-1 and TRBJ2-2; TRBD1 is a possible D gene (6 bases). Trimming took 6 bases from V and 7 from J, leaving 18 bases between them. Germline lookup yields CDR1 SQVTM and CDR2 ANQGSEA. The CDR3 is 14 residues long. This CDR3 reads CSVESGVNGGELFF. The CDR3 DNA reads TGCAGCGTGGAATCAGGGGTTAACGGCGGGGAGCTGTTTTTT.

This clonotype was detected a few times. The genes are TRBV12-3 or TRBV12-4 and TRBJ1-1; possibly TRBD1 for D (5 bases). This CDR3 is built from 16 residues. Trimming shortened V by 4 bases and J by 4 bases, and 19 bases separated the two germline ends. CDR3 in DNA: TGTGCCAGCAGTTCCTGGGACCGATCCTTTGGCACTGAAGCTTTCTTT. Its protein is CASSSWDRSFGTEAFF.

The chain combines TRBV3-1 with TRBJ2-3; D possibly uses TRBD1 or TRBD2 (5 bases each). Trimming took off 4 bases at V and 2 bases at J, with 13 bases between the two ends. The CDR3 is 15 amino acids. Per germline, CDR1 LGHDT and CDR2 YNNKEL (reference sequence). CDR3 protein: CASSPSRGFTDTQYF. In nucleotides, the CDR3 is TGTGCCAGCAGCCCCTCCCGGGGCTTCACAGATACGCAGTATTTT.

The chain links TRBV19 to TRBJ2-7, with 9 nucleotides matching TRBD2. Unmatched junction bases numbered 7, after V lost 4 bases and J lost 0 bases. The CDR3 is 16 residues long. Germline loops: CDR1 LNHDA, CDR2 SQIVND (reference sequence). The CDR3 spells CASSTRAGGPSYEQYF. DNA for the CDR3: TGTGCCAGTAGTACTAGAGCGGGAGGCCCCTCCTACGAGCAGTACTTC. Full variable domain (missing parts from reference TRBV19 and TRBJ2-7): DGGITQSPKYLFRKEGQNVTLSCEQNLNHDAMYWYRQDPGQGLRLIYYSQIVNDFQKGDIAEGYSVSREKKESFPLTVTSAQKNPTAFYLCASSTRAGGPSYEQYFGPGTRLTVT.

The V call is TRBV4-1, the J call TRBJ2-3; 10 nucleotides line up with TRBD2. Germline trimming cut 5 bases from V and 6 bases from J; bases unmatched to any gene: 8. Germline V gene data show CDR1 as MGHRA and CDR2 as YSYEKL. This CDR3 contains 15 residues. The DNA for the CDR3 is TGCGCCAGCAGCTATAGCGGGGGGCCCCGGGATACGCAGTATTTT. Translating it yields CASSYSGGPRDTQYF.

In its sample, this clonotype was seen many times. The chain recombines TRBV20-1 with TRBJ1-1; 7 bases are shared with TRBD1. CDR1 and CDR2 from the germline V gene are DFQATT and SNEGSKA (reference sequence). The junction had 5 bases not matched to a gene; V was cut back by 4 bases and J by 0 bases. The CDR3 has 14 amino acids. The CDR3 sequence is CSAIRDSLNTEAFF. In DNA, the CDR3 is TGCAGTGCTATACGGGACAGTTTGAACACTGAAGCTTTCTTT.

The chain uses TRBV2 and TRBJ2-1; 12 bases line up with TRBD1. V shed 2 bases and J 10 bases; nucleotides not matched to a gene: 6. CDR1 and CDR2 (germline): SNHLY, FYNNEI. The CDR3 loop spans 15 amino acids. The CDR3 spells CASSEPGQGAIEQFF. CDR3 DNA sequence: TGTGCCAGCAGTGAACCGGGACAGGGGGCAATAGAGCAGTTCTTC.

The chain is built from TRBV3-1 and TRBJ2-5, with TRBD2 as a possible D gene (5 bases). Trimming removed 4 bases at V and 0 bases at J, with 15 bases between. The germline gives CDR1 LGHDT, CDR2 YNNKEL (reference sequence). The CDR3 covers 16 residues. The DNA of the CDR3 is TGTGCCAGCAGCCCCTTCGTTACGAGGGACCAAGAGACCCAGTACTTC. This gives the protein CASSPFVTRDQETQYF.

In this sample, this clonotype turned up a few times. CDR3 nucleotides: TGCAGTGCTAGATCTGGGGGACAAAATCAGCCCCAGCATTTT. Translation: CSARSGGQNQPQHF. The genes are TRBV20-1 and TRBJ1-5; possible D gene TRBD1, 6 bases. Germline CDR1 is DFQATT and CDR2 is SNEGSKA (reference sequence). Trimming removed 2 bases at V and 4 bases at J, with 12 bases between. CDR3 length: 14 amino acids.

V is TRBV27 and J is TRBJ2-5; D is possibly TRBD2 (6 bases). The V gene's germline CDR1 is MNHEY and CDR2 SMNVEV (reference sequence). This CDR3 spans 14 amino acids. V was trimmed by 6 bases and J by 5 bases, leaving 16 bases between them. CDR3 DNA sequence: TGTGCCAGCAGGCGCCAGGGCGGGGTGGAGACCCAGTACTTC. Protein sequence: CASRRQGGVETQYF.

This clonotype occurred many times. V and J are TRBV12-3 or TRBV12-4 and TRBJ1-2, with D tentatively TRBD1 (5 bases). The CDR3 is 13 residues long. The ends were cut back, 2 bases at V and 8 bases at J, with 12 bases in the middle. CDR3 coding DNA: TGTGCCAGCAGTTTAAAACGGGACCTGGGCTACACCTTC. This sequence encodes CASSLKRDLGYTF.

The chain couples TRBV7-2 to TRBJ2-1; 8 nucleotides align to TRBD2. CDR1 is SGHTA and CDR2 is FQGNSA in the germline V gene. The CDR3 is 16 residues long. The ends lost 5 bases at V and 0 bases at J; junction bases unmatched: 6. The CDR3 sequence: CASSLTGGLSYNEQFF. CDR3 DNA: TGTGCCAGCAGCCTGACGGGGGGGCTCTCCTACAATGAGCAGTTCTTC.

The chain links TRBV12-3 or TRBV12-4 to TRBJ1-1; perhaps TRBD1 as D (6 bases). CDR3 length equals 12 residues. V lost 11 bases, J lost 6 bases, and 16 bases lay in between. CDR3 nucleotide sequence: TGTGCCTATTCCCGGGGGGGCTCTGAAGCTTTCTTT. This sequence encodes CAYSRGGSEAFF.

The V gene is TRBV20-1, the J gene TRBJ1-1; D gene ambiguous. The ends were cut back, 3 bases at V and 5 bases at J, with 19 bases in the middle. From germline, CDR1 is DFQATT and CDR2 SNEGSKA (reference sequence). The CDR3 extends over 15 amino acids. This CDR3 is CSASVGRTVWTEAFF. The CDR3 DNA follows: TGCAGTGCTAGTGTCGGGCGTACGGTTTGGACTGAAGCTTTCTTT.

The chain has TRBV3-1 and TRBJ2-5; D uncertain. Germline CDR1 LGHDT, CDR2 YNNKEL (reference sequence). The CDR3 runs to 12 residues. Trimming took off 0 bases at V and 5 bases at J, with 4 bases between the two ends. CDR3 protein: CASSQDVETQYF. Written as DNA, the CDR3 is TGTGCCAGCAGCCAAGATGTGGAGACCCAGTACTTC.

This clonotype appeared a few times. The chain's CDR3 is CASSEEWNTGELFF. The CDR3 nucleotides read TGCGCCAGCAGTGAGGAGTGGAACACCGGGGAGCTGTTTTTT. The V gene is TRBV10-1, the J gene TRBJ2-2; no definite D call. Trimming removed 2 bases from V and 1 base from J, with 5 bases in between. The CDR3 runs 14 residues. Germline CDR1 reads WNHNN; CDR2 reads SYGVQD (reference sequence).

This clonotype was seen a handful of times. This chain connects TRBV10-3 to TRBJ2-3; D is perhaps TRBD2 (6 bases). CDR3 length equals 14 residues. The V gene's germline CDR1 is ENHRY and CDR2 SYGVKD. V was shortened by 6 bases and J by 5 bases, with 15 bases between the two germline ends. CDR3 region: CAIRIGTLQDTQYF. The CDR3 nucleotides are TGTGCCATCAGAATCGGGACTCTTCAAGATACGCAGTATTTT.

This clonotype was seen only a few times. This rearrangement joins TRBV6-2 or TRBV6-3 to TRBJ1-5; possible D gene TRBD1, 5 bases. The germline V gene encodes CDR1 MNHEY and CDR2 SVGEGT. V shed 6 bases and J shed 0 bases, with 15 bases lying between them. The CDR3 consists of 16 residues. CDR3 amino acids: CASSTPGPISNQPQHF. The DNA for the CDR3 is TGTGCCAGCAGCACTCCGGGGCCTATTAGCAATCAGCCCCAGCATTTT.

This sequence joins TRBV9 and TRBJ1-2; 8 positions match TRBD1. Per the germline V gene, CDR1 is SGDLS and CDR2 is YYNGEE. Trimming cost V 3 bases and J 8 bases; bases outside gene matches: 12. The CDR3 contains 15 residues. CDR3 in amino acids: CASSARAQGVGGYTF. CDR3 DNA sequence: TGTGCCAGCAGCGCCCGGGCACAGGGGGTCGGGGGCTACACCTTC.

This clonotype was seen many times. V gene TRBV29-1 combines with J gene TRBJ1-1; D is perhaps TRBD1 (6 bases). Trimming took off 0 bases at V and 4 bases at J, with 12 bases between the two ends. CDR1 is SQVTM, CDR2 ANQGSEA, per germline. CDR3 length: 14 amino acids. The CDR3 loop is CSVEDRGRGTEAFF. The CDR3 nucleotides are TGCAGCGTTGAAGACAGGGGTAGGGGCACTGAAGCTTTCTTT.

This clonotype showed up just a few times. This sequence joins TRBV5-6 and TRBJ2-5; maybe TRBD2 (6 bases). CDR3 length equals 13 residues. Germline V CDR1 and CDR2: SGHDT, YYEEEE. Trimming took off 1 base at V and 7 bases at J, with 11 bases between the two ends. In DNA, the CDR3 is TGTGCCAGCAGCTTGATGGGACTGTTGACCCAGTACTTC. Protein sequence: CASSLMGLLTQYF.